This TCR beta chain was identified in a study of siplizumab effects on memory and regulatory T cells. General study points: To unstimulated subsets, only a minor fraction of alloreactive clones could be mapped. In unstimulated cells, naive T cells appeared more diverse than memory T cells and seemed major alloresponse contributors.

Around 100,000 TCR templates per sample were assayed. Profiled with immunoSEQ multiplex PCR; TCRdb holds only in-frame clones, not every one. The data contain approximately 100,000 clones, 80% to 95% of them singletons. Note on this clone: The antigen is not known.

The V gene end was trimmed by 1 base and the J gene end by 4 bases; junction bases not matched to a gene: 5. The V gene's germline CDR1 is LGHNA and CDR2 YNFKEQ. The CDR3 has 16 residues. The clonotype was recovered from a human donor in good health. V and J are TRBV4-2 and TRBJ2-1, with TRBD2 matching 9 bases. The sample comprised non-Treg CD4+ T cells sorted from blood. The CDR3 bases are TGTGCCAGCAGCCAAGGAATAGCGGGAGAGTACAATGAGCAGTTCTTC. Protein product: CASSQGIAGEYNEQFF.